This T cell receptor beta chain was recorded in a study of cytomegalovirus exposure and HLA in healthy donors. With respect to this clone: The antigen is not known.

Sequenced by immunoSEQ multiplex PCR; TCRdb stores in-frame clones only, minus some. The data show 300,000 to 450,000 clones, around 86% seen once. The CDR3 totals 13 residues. Germline values: CDR1 MNHEY, CDR2 SVGAGI. V lost 7 bases and J lost 10, with 18 bases in between. Notes on the study in general: Associated with cytomegalovirus, according to the listing, were around 160 TCR beta chains. Across donors, most TCRs were seen rarely, yet some public ones were widespread. Three CMV-associated chains proved CMV antigen-specific in vitro.

The sequencing input was PBMCs. This clonotype was obtained from a young woman in good health and CMV-seronegative. The rearrangement uses TRBV6-5 and TRBJ2-3; possible D gene TRBD2, 6 bases. Here the CDR3 reads CASKQGGSPAQYF. In nucleotides, the CDR3 is TGTGCCAGCAAGCAGGGAGGAAGTCCGGCGCAGTATTTT.